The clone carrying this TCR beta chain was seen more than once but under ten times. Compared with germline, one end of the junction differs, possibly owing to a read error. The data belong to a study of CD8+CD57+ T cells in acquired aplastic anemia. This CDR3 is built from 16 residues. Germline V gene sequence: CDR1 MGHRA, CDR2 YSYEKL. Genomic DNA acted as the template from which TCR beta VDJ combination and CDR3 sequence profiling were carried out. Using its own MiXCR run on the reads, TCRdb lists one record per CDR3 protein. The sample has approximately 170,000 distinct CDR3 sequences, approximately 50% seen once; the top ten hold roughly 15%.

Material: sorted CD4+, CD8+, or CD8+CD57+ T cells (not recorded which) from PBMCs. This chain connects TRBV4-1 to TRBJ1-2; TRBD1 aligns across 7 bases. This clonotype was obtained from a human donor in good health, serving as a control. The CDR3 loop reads CTSSQDPGTANYGYTF. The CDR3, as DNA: TGCACCAGCAGCCAAGATCCCGGGACAGCAAACTATGGCTACACCTTC.